This TCR beta chain was recorded in a study of persistence of HIV-infected CD4 T cells. Study-wide findings and caveats: Bulk TCR data could not be restricted to HIV-1-infected CMV-responding cells.

This CDR3 is built from 15 residues. Germline CDR1 reads SGHTA; CDR2 reads FQGNSA. The trim removed 5 bases at V and 8 bases at J, leaving 6 bases unmatched. This was the immunoSEQ version 4 assay in survey mode. Clones were read by immunoSEQ multiplex PCR, and TCRdb kept only the in-frame ones, dropping some. Counted here are about 33,000 clones, roughly 82% occurring once; the ten biggest clones make up about 0.86%. Cells were stimulated with CMV-infected fibroblast lysates at 8 to 10 ug/mL. Memory cells lacking CD40L and CD69 with high CD45RO were sorted. A note on this clone: Antigen: not known.

This sequence originates from an adult man with HIV who was CMV-seropositive. V usage is TRBV7-2 and J usage is TRBJ1-4; 12 nucleotides align to TRBD1. This specimen was CD4+ T cells sorted from PBMCs after 18-hour stimulation, taken from a patient who received antiretroviral therapy. The CDR3 nucleotides read TGTGCCAGCAGCAGAGGGACAGGGGGCTGGGAAAAACTGTTTTTT. The encoded protein is CASSRGTGGWEKLFF.